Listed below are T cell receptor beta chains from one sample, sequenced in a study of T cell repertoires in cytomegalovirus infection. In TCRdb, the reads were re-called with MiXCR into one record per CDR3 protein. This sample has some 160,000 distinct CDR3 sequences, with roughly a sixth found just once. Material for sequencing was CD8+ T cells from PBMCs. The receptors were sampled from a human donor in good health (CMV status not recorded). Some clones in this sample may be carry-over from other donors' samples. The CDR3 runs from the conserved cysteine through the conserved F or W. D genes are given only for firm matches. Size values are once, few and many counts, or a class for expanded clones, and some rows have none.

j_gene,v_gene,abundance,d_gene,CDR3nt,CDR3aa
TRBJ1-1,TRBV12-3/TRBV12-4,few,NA,TGTGCCAGCAGGGACCCCGGGATGGGTGAAGCTTTCTTT,CASRDPGMGEAFF
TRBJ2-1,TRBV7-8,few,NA,TGTGCCAGCAGCTTAGGGGGTGGGGTTAGCTCCTACAATGAGCAGTTCTTC,CASSLGGGVSSYNEQFF
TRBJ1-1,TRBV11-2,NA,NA,TGTGCCAGCAGGACTCCCAGGGACGGCACTGAAGCTTTCTTT,CASRTPRDGTEAFF
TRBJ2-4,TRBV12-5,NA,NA,TGTGCTAGTGGTACAGGGCGGCACATTCAGTACTTC,CASGTGRHIQYF
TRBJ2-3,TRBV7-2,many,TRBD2,TGTGCCAGCAGCTTGGGACTAGCGGTCTCCACAGATACGCAGTATTTT,CASSLGLAVSTDTQYF
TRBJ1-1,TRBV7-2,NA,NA,TGTGCCAGCTCCCGGGGCACCGGTAGGACTGAAGCTTTCTTT,CASSRGTGRTEAFF
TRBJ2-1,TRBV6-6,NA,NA,TGTGCCAGCAGTTACTCGAAATACGAAGAGCAGTTCTTC,CASSYSKYEEQFF
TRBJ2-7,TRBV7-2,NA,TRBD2,TGTGCCAGCAGCTTTAGCGGGGGGGGCTACGAGCAGTACTTC,CASSFSGGGYEQYF
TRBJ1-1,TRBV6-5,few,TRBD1,TGTGCCAGCAGTTACTTGGCAGGGGGCGGTGGGACTGAAGCTTTCTTT,CASSYLAGGGGTEAFF
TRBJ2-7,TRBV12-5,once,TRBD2,TGTGCTAGTGGTTTGGTTACTAGCGGGTCGCCGCCCCTCTCCTACGAGCAGTACTTC,CASGLVTSGSPPLSYEQYF
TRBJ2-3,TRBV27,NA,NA,TGTGCCAGCAGTGCCCCGGGCACTCTAATTACGGGAGATACGCAGTATTTT,CASSAPGTLITGDTQYF
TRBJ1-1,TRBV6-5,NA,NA,TGTGCCAGCAGTTTTTTTAGGCAGGCTGAAGCTTTCTTT,CASSFFRQAEAFF
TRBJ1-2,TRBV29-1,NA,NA,TGCAGCGTTGAAACTGGGGTTAACTATGGCTACACCTTC,CSVETGVNYGYTF
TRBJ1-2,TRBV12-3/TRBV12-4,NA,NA,TGTGCCAGCAGGGAATGGGACGAGGACGTAGGAGGCTACACCTTC,CASREWDEDVGGYTF
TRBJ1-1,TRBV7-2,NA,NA,TGTGCCAGCAGCCCCTACCCTAGCGGGAACACTGAAGCTTTCTTT,CASSPYPSGNTEAFF
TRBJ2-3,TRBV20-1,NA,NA,TGCAGTGCTAGGGCCCCCACAGTGCCAGATACGCAGTATTTT,CSARAPTVPDTQYF
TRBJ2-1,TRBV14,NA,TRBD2,TGTGCCAGCAGTCCCGGGACTAGCGGGATGGCATACAATGAGCAGTTCTTC,CASSPGTSGMAYNEQFF
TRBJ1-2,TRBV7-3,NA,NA,TGTGCCAGCAGCTTAACGTCCGACCCGTTCTATGGCTACACCTTC,CASSLTSDPFYGYTF
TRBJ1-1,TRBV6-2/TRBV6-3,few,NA,TGTGCCAGCAGAACGGTGAACACTGAAGCTTTCTTT,CASRTVNTEAFF
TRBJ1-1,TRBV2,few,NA,TGTGCCAGCAGGCTTGTACTTGAAGCTTTCTTT,CASRLVLEAFF